The source of this TCR beta chain is a study of cytomegalovirus exposure and HLA in healthy donors. The PCR was carried out with 60 Vbeta primers and 13 Jbeta primers. Sequenced by immunoSEQ multiplex PCR; TCRdb stores in-frame clones only, minus some. The sample has 180,000 or so clones, and its top ten clones hold roughly 0.83%. This CDR3 is 14 amino acids long. V was cut by 3 bases and J by 4 bases, with 12 bases left in between. Germline V gives CDR1 LNHDA, CDR2 SQIVND (reference sequence). The origin of this receptor is a woman aged 18-35 years in good health and CMV-seropositive. The chain has TRBV19 and TRBJ1-2; no clear D gene. Sequenced: PBMCs. The CDR3 DNA reads as TGTGCCAGTAGTATCGGCGGATCCAGCTATGGCTACACCTTC. This codes for CASSIGGSSYGYTF.